The rows below give T cell receptor beta chains drawn from one sample of a study of response to subunit inactivated influenza vaccine. TCRdb recomputed calls from the RT-PCR reads with MiXCR, one row per CDR3 protein. The data contain more than 550,000 distinct CDR3 sequences, 12% of them singletons. The sequenced sample was PBMCs from blood, obtained on the day of vaccination. All receptors come from a man aged 45-65 years who received an inactivated influenza vaccine. CDR3s include the opening cysteine and the closing phenylalanine or tryptophan. The order of the fields is clone size, D gene, V gene, CDR3 length, J gene, CDR3 protein, CDR3 DNA. D genes are given only for firm matches. Clone size is stated in some rows and not others, as once, few, many or a class when expanded.

clone size: few; D gene: -; V gene: TRBV7-2; CDR3 length: 16; J gene: TRBJ1-1; CDR3 protein: CASSFSPPAGLTEAFF; CDR3 DNA: TGTGCCAGCAGCTTTTCACCCCCGGCAGGGCTCACTGAAGCTTTCTTT
clone size: few; D gene: TRBD2; V gene: TRBV13; CDR3 length: 15; J gene: TRBJ2-1; CDR3 protein: CASSLASGSIDEQFF; CDR3 DNA: TGTGCCAGCAGCTTAGCCAGCGGGAGTATAGATGAGCAGTTCTTC
clone size: few; D gene: TRBD1; V gene: TRBV27; CDR3 length: 16; J gene: TRBJ1-1; CDR3 protein: CASSPGQGPVNTEAFF; CDR3 DNA: TGTGCCAGCAGTCCGGGACAGGGTCCCGTAAACACTGAAGCTTTCTTT
clone size: many; D gene: -; V gene: TRBV5-6; CDR3 length: 11; J gene: TRBJ1-4; CDR3 protein: CASSLGPAIAF; CDR3 DNA: TGTGCCAGCAGCTTGGGACCTGCGATTGCGTTT
clone size: few; D gene: TRBD2; V gene: TRBV4-3; CDR3 length: 16; J gene: TRBJ2-3; CDR3 protein: CASSRILAGGQDTQYF; CDR3 DNA: TGCGCCAGCAGCCGGATACTAGCGGGGGGGCAAGATACGCAGTATTTT
clone size: few; D gene: TRBD1; V gene: TRBV29-1; CDR3 length: 13; J gene: TRBJ2-7; CDR3 protein: CSVMTGPLYEQYF; CDR3 DNA: TGCAGCGTTATGACAGGGCCCCTCTACGAGCAGTACTTC
clone size: -; D gene: -; V gene: TRBV6-2/TRBV6-3; CDR3 length: 15; J gene: TRBJ2-7; CDR3 protein: CASSRLAWAAYEQYF; CDR3 DNA: TGTGCCAGCAGCCGTCTTGCTTGGGCAGCCTACGAGCAGTACTTC
clone size: -; D gene: TRBD1; V gene: TRBV19; CDR3 length: 13; J gene: TRBJ1-6; CDR3 protein: CASQDRAQSPLHF; CDR3 DNA: TGTGCCAGTCAAGACAGGGCTCAGTCACCCCTCCACTTT
clone size: few; D gene: TRBD2; V gene: TRBV20-1; CDR3 length: 13; J gene: TRBJ2-1; CDR3 protein: CSADRAGYNEQFF; CDR3 DNA: TGCAGTGCGGACCGAGCGGGGTACAATGAGCAGTTCTTC
clone size: -; D gene: TRBD2; V gene: TRBV6-2/TRBV6-3; CDR3 length: 17; J gene: TRBJ2-5; CDR3 protein: CASSYWVGTSSQETQYF; CDR3 DNA: TGTGCCAGCAGTTACTGGGTAGGGACTAGCTCCCAAGAGACCCAGTACTTC
clone size: -; D gene: -; V gene: TRBV30; CDR3 length: 14; J gene: TRBJ2-1; CDR3 protein: CAWNQREVKKEQFF; CDR3 DNA: TGTGCCTGGAATCAAAGGGAGGTGAAAAAGGAGCAGTTCTTC
clone size: many; D gene: TRBD2; V gene: TRBV6-1; CDR3 length: 14; J gene: TRBJ2-1; CDR3 protein: CASTLAGAYNEQFF; CDR3 DNA: TGTGCCAGCACCCTAGCGGGGGCCTACAATGAGCAGTTCTTC
clone size: -; D gene: -; V gene: TRBV3-1; CDR3 length: 18; J gene: TRBJ2-3; CDR3 protein: CASSRDNRESVGTDTQYF; CDR3 DNA: TGTGCCAGCAGTCGAGACAACAGGGAATCTGTGGGCACAGATACGCAGTATTTT
clone size: few; D gene: -; V gene: TRBV20-1; CDR3 length: 13; J gene: TRBJ2-7; CDR3 protein: CSASSGAGHEQYF; CDR3 DNA: TGCAGTGCTAGCAGCGGAGCGGGCCACGAGCAGTACTTC
clone size: few; D gene: TRBD1; V gene: TRBV7-6; CDR3 length: 18; J gene: TRBJ2-3; CDR3 protein: CASSLSKGQGDGTDTQYF; CDR3 DNA: TGTGCCAGCAGCTTGTCCAAAGGTCAGGGGGACGGCACAGATACGCAGTATTTT
clone size: many; D gene: -; V gene: TRBV4-3; CDR3 length: 14; J gene: TRBJ2-7; CDR3 protein: CASSQDIRPYEQYF; CDR3 DNA: TGCGCCAGCAGCCAAGACATCAGACCCTACGAGCAGTACTTC
clone size: -; D gene: -; V gene: TRBV6-2/TRBV6-3; CDR3 length: 14; J gene: TRBJ2-7; CDR3 protein: CASRGKAILYEQYF; CDR3 DNA: TGTGCCAGCAGGGGTAAAGCGATACTATACGAGCAGTACTTC
clone size: few; D gene: -; V gene: TRBV4-3; CDR3 length: 14; J gene: TRBJ1-6; CDR3 protein: CASSPTGFDSPLHF; CDR3 DNA: TGCGCCAGCAGCCCGACAGGTTTTGATTCACCCCTCCACTTT
clone size: many; D gene: -; V gene: TRBV28; CDR3 length: 13; J gene: TRBJ2-2; CDR3 protein: CATDSMNTGELFF; CDR3 DNA: TGTGCCACGGACAGCATGAACACCGGGGAGCTGTTTTTT
clone size: many; D gene: -; V gene: TRBV15; CDR3 length: 15; J gene: TRBJ2-3; CDR3 protein: CATSPNRRSTDTQYF; CDR3 DNA: TGTGCCACCTCTCCGAACAGGAGGAGCACAGATACGCAGTATTTT
clone size: few; D gene: TRBD1; V gene: TRBV6-2/TRBV6-3; CDR3 length: 17; J gene: TRBJ2-2; CDR3 protein: CASSYSRDRGNTGELFF; CDR3 DNA: TGTGCCAGCAGTTACTCCCGGGACAGGGGAAACACCGGGGAGCTGTTTTTT
clone size: few; D gene: -; V gene: TRBV4-1; CDR3 length: 16; J gene: TRBJ2-1; CDR3 protein: CASSSNGRDRLNEQFF; CDR3 DNA: TGCGCCAGCAGCTCGAATGGGCGGGACAGACTAAATGAGCAGTTCTTC
clone size: few; D gene: -; V gene: TRBV24-1; CDR3 length: 12; J gene: TRBJ2-5; CDR3 protein: CATSDSKETQYF; CDR3 DNA: TGTGCCACCAGTGACTCAAAAGAGACCCAGTACTTC
clone size: -; D gene: TRBD1; V gene: TRBV4-2; CDR3 length: 15; J gene: TRBJ1-4; CDR3 protein: CASSQWGDRDEKLFF; CDR3 DNA: TGTGCCAGCAGCCAGTGGGGGGACAGGGACGAAAAACTGTTTTTT
clone size: many; D gene: -; V gene: TRBV15; CDR3 length: 13; J gene: TRBJ1-2; CDR3 protein: CATSKDLNYGYTF; CDR3 DNA: TGTGCCACCAGCAAGGACCTTAACTATGGCTACACCTTC
clone size: -; D gene: TRBD2; V gene: TRBV7-8; CDR3 length: 18; J gene: TRBJ2-7; CDR3 protein: CASSTPGLAGGEVYEQYF; CDR3 DNA: TGTGCCAGCAGCACCCCGGGACTAGCGGGAGGAGAGGTCTACGAGCAGTACTTC
clone size: -; D gene: TRBD2; V gene: TRBV4-3; CDR3 length: 16; J gene: TRBJ2-7; CDR3 protein: CASSRVGGGASYEQYF; CDR3 DNA: TGCGCCAGCAGCCGCGTCGGGGGGGGAGCCTCCTACGAGCAGTACTTC
clone size: -; D gene: TRBD1; V gene: TRBV20-1; CDR3 length: 16; J gene: TRBJ1-2; CDR3 protein: CSAPAGTGGADYGYTF; CDR3 DNA: TGCAGTGCTCCGGCTGGGACAGGGGGCGCCGACTATGGCTACACCTTC
clone size: many; D gene: -; V gene: TRBV10-3; CDR3 length: 14; J gene: TRBJ2-7; CDR3 protein: CAISEWGPSYEQYF; CDR3 DNA: TGTGCCATCAGTGAGTGGGGCCCTTCCTACGAGCAGTACTTC
clone size: -; D gene: -; V gene: TRBV27; CDR3 length: 16; J gene: TRBJ1-6; CDR3 protein: CASSYGPASYNSPLHF; CDR3 DNA: TGTGCCAGCAGTTATGGCCCGGCCTCCTATAATTCACCCCTCCACTTT
clone size: few; D gene: -; V gene: TRBV19; CDR3 length: 13; J gene: TRBJ1-1; CDR3 protein: CASSIKKNTEAFF; CDR3 DNA: TGTGCCAGTAGTATCAAGAAGAACACTGAAGCTTTCTTT
clone size: -; D gene: -; V gene: TRBV7-6; CDR3 length: 15; J gene: TRBJ1-4; CDR3 protein: CASSLGGREGEKLFF; CDR3 DNA: TGTGCCAGCAGCTTAGGGGGCAGGGAAGGTGAAAAACTGTTTTTT
clone size: -; D gene: TRBD1; V gene: TRBV6-1; CDR3 length: 15; J gene: TRBJ2-1; CDR3 protein: CASRGGQGPYNEQFF; CDR3 DNA: TGTGCCAGCAGGGGAGGACAGGGCCCTTACAATGAGCAGTTCTTC
clone size: many; D gene: -; V gene: TRBV4-1; CDR3 length: 15; J gene: TRBJ1-2; CDR3 protein: CASSQESALNYGYTF; CDR3 DNA: TGCGCCAGCAGCCAAGAATCAGCCCTTAACTATGGCTACACCTTC
clone size: -; D gene: TRBD2; V gene: TRBV5-1; CDR3 length: 15; J gene: TRBJ2-1; CDR3 protein: CASSEGGTLINEQFF; CDR3 DNA: TGCGCCAGCAGCGAGGGAGGGACTCTCATCAATGAGCAGTTCTTC
clone size: many; D gene: -; V gene: TRBV28; CDR3 length: 13; J gene: TRBJ2-1; CDR3 protein: CANAHPGSHEQFF; CDR3 DNA: TGTGCCAACGCGCACCCAGGGTCTCATGAGCAGTTCTTC
clone size: many; D gene: -; V gene: TRBV5-1; CDR3 length: 15; J gene: TRBJ1-1; CDR3 protein: CASSQGDGENTEAFF; CDR3 DNA: TGCGCCAGCAGCCAAGGGGACGGAGAGAACACTGAAGCTTTCTTT
clone size: few; D gene: TRBD1; V gene: TRBV5-6; CDR3 length: 13; J gene: TRBJ2-7; CDR3 protein: CASSTGQVDEQYF; CDR3 DNA: TGTGCCAGCAGCACGGGACAGGTGGACGAGCAGTACTTC
clone size: -; D gene: TRBD2; V gene: TRBV20-1; CDR3 length: 17; J gene: TRBJ2-7; CDR3 protein: CSAAPLTSGRRVYEQYF; CDR3 DNA: TGCAGTGCTGCCCCCCTTACTAGCGGGAGACGGGTCTACGAGCAGTACTTC
clone size: many; D gene: TRBD1; V gene: TRBV12-3/TRBV12-4; CDR3 length: 16; J gene: TRBJ1-5; CDR3 protein: CASSPGTGLGNQPQHF; CDR3 DNA: TGTGCCAGCAGTCCAGGGACAGGGTTGGGCAATCAGCCCCAGCATTTT
clone size: many; D gene: -; V gene: TRBV6-2/TRBV6-3; CDR3 length: 12; J gene: TRBJ1-4; CDR3 protein: CASSSSDEKLFF; CDR3 DNA: TGTGCCAGCAGTTCCAGCGATGAAAAACTGTTTTTT